The entry that follows covers one T cell receptor beta chain sequence. The record originates from a study of T-cell reconstitution after alpha-beta-depleted transplantation in children. This CDR3 is built from 12 residues. V was trimmed by 6 bases and J by 6 bases, leaving 9 bases between them. Library preparation (for TCRbeta) was performed with unique molecular identifiers. One entry per CDR3 protein results from TCRdb running MiXCR on the PCR reads. This repertoire shows some 640,000 distinct CDR3 sequences, 16% found once; its top ten account for about 1.1%. This sequence originates from a human donor who donated a stem cell graft to a child with acute myeloid leukemia. The sample was PBMCs from the stem cell graft donor, taken from the stem cell graft. The chain couples TRBV12-3 or TRBV12-4 to TRBJ1-5; D ambiguous. The CDR3 sequence is CASRPRRQPQHF. The CDR3 DNA is TGTGCCAGCAGACCCAGGCGTCAGCCCCAGCATTTT.